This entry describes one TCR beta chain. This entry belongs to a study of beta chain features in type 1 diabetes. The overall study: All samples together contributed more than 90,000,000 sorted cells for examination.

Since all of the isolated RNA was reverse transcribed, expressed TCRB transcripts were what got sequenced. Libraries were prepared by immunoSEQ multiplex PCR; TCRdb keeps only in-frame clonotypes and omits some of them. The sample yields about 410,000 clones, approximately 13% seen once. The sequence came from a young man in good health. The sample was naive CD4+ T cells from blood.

CDR3 sequence reads: CASSQDPGGLVTDTQYF. Here the CDR3 DNA reads TGCGCCAGCAGCCAAGATCCCGGGGGGTTGGTCACAGATACGCAGTATTTT. This chain connects TRBV4-1 to TRBJ2-3, with 7 positions matching TRBD2. Per germline, CDR1 MGHRA and CDR2 YSYEKL. The CDR3 covers 17 residues. J gave up 2 bases and V 0 bases, and 8 bases lay outside the gene matches.